These 5 T cell receptor beta chains originate from one sample sequenced in a study of PD-L1 blockade in urothelial cancer. Documented time point: pretreatment peripheral blood. Using immunoSEQ multiplex PCR, the repertoire was profiled, and TCRdb retains in-frame clones only, with some absent. In the table there are 86,000 or so clones, more than 70% of which are singletons. The sequencing here drew on PBMCs, taken around atezolizumab (anti-PD-L1) treatment. The receptor set was obtained from a man aged 55 to 70 with urothelial cancer.

The chain is built from TRBV29-1 and TRBJ2-1; the D is unclear. Trimming pared 2 bases from V and 15 bases from J, leaving 14 bases between. Looked up from germline, CDR1 is SQVTM and CDR2 is ANQGSEA. The CDR3 consists of 11 residues. For the CDR3, the DNA is TGCAGCGTTGAATTGGGCAAACGGCGGTTCTTC. Amino acids: CSVELGKRRFF.

The chain has TRBV19 and TRBJ2-4; D is uncertain. Trimming took 5 bases from V and 8 from J, leaving 10 bases between them. Germline V lookup: CDR1 LNHDA, CDR2 SQIVND (reference sequence). The CDR3 extends over 12 amino acids. CDR3 sequence reads: CASSAAMDIQYF. DNA for the CDR3: TGTGCCAGTAGTGCGGCCATGGACATTCAGTACTTC.

The rearrangement uses TRBV7-2 and TRBJ2-7; D remains ambiguous. Trimming stripped 4 bases from V and 3 bases from J, with 10 bases between. The CDR3 has 13 amino acids. CDR1 and CDR2 from the germline V gene are SGHTA and FQGNSA. The CDR3 here is CASSSGVGYEQYF. The CDR3 DNA is TGTGCCAGCAGCTCCGGAGTCGGCTACGAGCAGTACTTC.

The rearrangement uses TRBV2 and TRBJ2-7; 8 bases fit TRBD2. The CDR3 has 15 amino acids. Germline trimming cut 6 bases from V and 0 bases from J; bases unmatched to any gene: 7. Germline CDR1 is SNHLY and CDR2 is FYNNEI. CDR3 DNA: TGTGCCAGCAGCCTCCGAGGGACTAGCTCCTACGAGCAGTACTTC. It is translated as CASSLRGTSSYEQYF.

J is TRBJ2-1 and V is TRBV4-2; weak D call: TRBD2 (7 bases). Deletions cut 1 base from V and 10 bases from J, with 20 bases between. CDR3 length: 16 amino acids. Germline values: CDR1 LGHNA, CDR2 YNFKEQ. The CDR3 loop is CASSQVRGGSESEQFF. Here the CDR3 DNA reads TGTGCCAGCAGCCAAGTGAGGGGGGGCTCCGAGAGCGAGCAGTTCTTC.